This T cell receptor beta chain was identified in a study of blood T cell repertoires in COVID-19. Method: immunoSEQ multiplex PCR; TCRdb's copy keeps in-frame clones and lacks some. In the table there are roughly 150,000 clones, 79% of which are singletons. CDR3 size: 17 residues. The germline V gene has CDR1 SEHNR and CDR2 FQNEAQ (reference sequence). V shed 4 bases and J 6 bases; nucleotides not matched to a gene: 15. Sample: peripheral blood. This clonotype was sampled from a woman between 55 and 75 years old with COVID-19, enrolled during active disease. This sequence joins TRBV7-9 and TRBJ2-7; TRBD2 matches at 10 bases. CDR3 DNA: TGTGCCAGCAGCTCGTCCCCAGCGGGAGGGCCCGTTTTCGAGCAGTACTTC. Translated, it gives CASSSSPAGGPVFEQYF. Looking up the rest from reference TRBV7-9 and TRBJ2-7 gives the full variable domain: DTGVSQNPRHKITKRGQNVTFRCDPISEHNRLYWYRQTLGQGPEFLTYFQNEAQLEKSRLLSDRFSAERPKGSFSTLEIQRTEQGDSAMYLCASSSSPAGGPVFEQYFGPGTRLTVT.